The 20 T cell receptor beta chains presented below share a single source sample, sequenced in a study of human T cells and chemical hapten exposure. TCRdb re-called the RACE reads with MiXCR, one entry per CDR3 protein. The top ten clones hold 8% to 9% of a sample with about 360,000 distinct CDR3 sequences, under 9% of them seen once. The time point: patch test 1, 2 weeks after DPC sensitization. Treatment of the sample: therapeutic diphenylcyclopropenone sensitization with weekly scalp DPC. Specimen: whole blood, collected in connection with sensitization to the hapten diphenylcyclopropenone (DPC). The receptors were gathered from a woman under 30 with alopecia areata. Some clones in this sample may be carry-over from other donors' samples.

The chain employs TRBV6-6 and TRBJ2-7, with D unclear. V lost 6 bases, J lost 6 bases, and 18 bases lay in between. From germline, CDR1 is MNHNY and CDR2 SVGAGI (reference sequence). This CDR3 contains 14 residues. DNA of the CDR3: TGTGCCAGCAGACCCCAAGGTTTTAACGGCGAGCAGTACTTC. This codes for CASRPQGFNGEQYF.

This clonotype was observed many times. The chain is built from TRBV27 and TRBJ2-3, with D possibly matching TRBD1 (5 bases). Trimming left V 2 bases short and J 6 bases short, with 9 bases between. Germline V CDR1 and CDR2: MNHEY, SMNVEV (reference sequence). There are 13 residues in the CDR3. In DNA, the CDR3 is TGTGCCAGCAGTTTACCAGGGTATGATACGCAGTATTTT. Its translation: CASSLPGYDTQYF.

This clonotype was found a few times. The genes are TRBV19 and TRBJ2-7, with a tentative D call TRBD1 (6 bases). Germline V gives CDR1 LNHDA, CDR2 SQIVND (reference sequence). The CDR3 sequence is 12 residues long. V was clipped by 10 bases and J by 2 bases, with 12 bases between them. The CDR3 here is CATKDSPYEQYF. Written as DNA, the CDR3 is TGTGCCACTAAGGACAGTCCCTACGAGCAGTACTTC.

This clonotype was seen only a few times. The chain uses TRBV18 and TRBJ1-2; D is possibly TRBD1 (6 bases). CDR3 length equals 14 residues. Trimming cost V 4 bases and J 2 bases, with 11 bases left between them. Germline CDR1 and CDR2: KGHSH and LQKENI. The CDR3 nucleotides are TGTGCCAGCTCACGTGATGGACAGAACTATGGCTACACCTTC. This codes for CASSRDGQNYGYTF. Drawing the rest from reference TRBV18 and TRBJ1-2, the complete variable domain is NAGVMQNPRHLVRRRGQEARLRCSPMKGHSHVYWYRQLPEEGLKFMVYLQKENIIDESGMPKERFSAEFPKEGPSILRIQQVVRGDSAAYFCASSRDGQNYGYTFGSGTRLTVV.

This clonotype was observed a few times. The gene calls are TRBV20-1 and TRBJ1-1; 7 bases fit TRBD1. Germline CDR1 DFQATT, CDR2 SNEGSKA (reference sequence). Trimming removed 3 bases from V and 8 bases from J; junction bases left unmatched: 6. This CDR3 comprises 12 residues. CDR3 in DNA: TGCAGTGCTAGTAGTCCGGGACAGGAAGCTTTCTTT. As protein: CSASSPGQEAFF.

The rearrangement uses TRBV7-6 and TRBJ1-3, with D possibly matching TRBD1 (5 bases). Germline loops: CDR1 SGHVS, CDR2 FNYEAQ. This CDR3 spans 17 amino acids. V dropped 1 base and J dropped 4 bases, with 17 bases sitting between them. The CDR3 sequence: CASSLVLSGRVGNTIYF. As DNA, the CDR3 is TGTGCCAGCAGCTTAGTGTTGTCGGGCAGGGTCGGAAACACCATATATTTT.

This clonotype was detected a few times. The rearrangement uses TRBV3-1 and TRBJ1-2; tentatively, D is TRBD1 (5 bases). CDR1 is LGHDT and CDR2 is YNNKEL in the germline V gene (reference sequence). The CDR3 extends over 12 amino acids. The ends were cut back, 0 bases at V and 8 bases at J, with 7 bases in the middle. The CDR3 reads CASSQDGAGYTF. CDR3 DNA sequence: TGTGCCAGCAGCCAAGATGGGGCAGGCTACACCTTC.

Worth noting for this clonotype: This sequence may be a read error, since a much larger clone differs from it by one base. The chain combines TRBV12-3 or TRBV12-4 with TRBJ2-3, with D possibly matching TRBD2 (6 bases). The CDR3 totals 14 residues. Trimming removed 4 bases from V and 10 bases from J, with 18 bases in between. The CDR3 loop reads CASSSGDLIDAQYF. The DNA for the CDR3 is TGTGCCAGCAGTTCGGGGGACCTCATTGATGCGCAGTATTTT.

This chain connects TRBV6-5 to TRBJ1-1; 8 bases agree with TRBD1. CDR1 is MNHEY, CDR2 SVGAGI, per germline. The CDR3 contains 16 residues. The ends lost 2 bases at V and 4 bases at J; junction bases unmatched: 9. Written as DNA, the CDR3 is TGTGCCAGCAGTTACCCCCTGACAGGGGAAGGCACTGAAGCTTTCTTT. This translates into CASSYPLTGEGTEAFF.

This clonotype has a handful of counts. The chain is built from TRBV27 and TRBJ1-1; no definite D call. The CDR3 runs to 12 residues. Germline CDR1 and CDR2: MNHEY and SMNVEV (reference sequence). Trimming stripped 4 bases from V and 8 bases from J, with 11 bases between. The CDR3 reads CASSSGPQEAFF. The DNA for the CDR3 is TGTGCCAGCAGTTCGGGTCCCCAAGAAGCTTTCTTT.

The chain has TRBV29-1 and TRBJ1-2, with no clear D. Germline V gene data show CDR1 as SQVTM and CDR2 as ANQGSEA. V gave up 4 bases and J gave up 5 bases, with 17 bases separating them. The CDR3 sequence is 14 residues long. In DNA, the CDR3 is TGCAGCGTTGGTCCCGGGTCGCGGAGTTATGGCTACACCTTC. This sequence encodes CSVGPGSRSYGYTF. The full variable domain, rest sourced from reference TRBV29-1 and TRBJ1-2, is SAVISQKPSRDICQRGTSLTIQCQVDSQVTMMFWYRQQPGQSLTLIATANQGSEATYESGFVIDKFPISRPNLTFSTLTVSNMSPEDSSIYLCSVGPGSRSYGYTFGSGTRLTVV.

This clonotype was picked up a small number of times. This chain links TRBV20-1 with TRBJ2-3; D may correspond to TRBD1 or TRBD2 (5 bases each). Germline-derived CDR1 and CDR2 are DFQATT and SNEGSKA (reference sequence). V was pared by 5 bases and J by 3 bases, with 12 bases between. This CDR3 region has 13 residues. The CDR3 loop is CSAGLGPTDTQYF. CDR3 bases: TGCAGTGCTGGATTGGGACCGACAGATACGCAGTATTTT.

This clonotype appeared a few times. The chain links TRBV6-2 or TRBV6-3 to TRBJ1-1, with D maybe TRBD1 (5 bases). CDR1 MNHEY and CDR2 SVGEGT come from the germline V gene. Trimming stripped 6 bases from V and 11 bases from J, with 13 bases between. This CDR3 region has 11 residues. DNA of the CDR3: TGTGCCAGCAGGTCCCAGGGTAACGCTTTCTTT. Residues: CASRSQGNAFF.

This clonotype came up many times. This chain joins TRBV4-3 and TRBJ2-1, with D perhaps matching TRBD1 or TRBD2 (6 bases each). In germline, CDR1 is LGHNA, CDR2 YSLEER. V was trimmed by 0 bases and J by 2 bases, leaving 11 bases between them. The CDR3 is 16 amino acids. CDR3 sequence: CASSQDLGGPYNEQFF. CDR3 coding DNA: TGCGCCAGCAGCCAAGATCTAGGGGGGCCCTACAATGAGCAGTTCTTC.

This sequence joins TRBV3-1 and TRBJ2-1, with TRBD2 identical over 8 bases. Germline-derived CDR1 and CDR2 are LGHDT and YNNKEL (reference sequence). The CDR3 consists of 18 residues. The V segment lost 3 bases and the J segment 5 bases; nucleotides outside the gene matches: 15. CDR3 protein: CASSHPNFTERENNEQFF. DNA for the CDR3: TGTGCCAGCAGCCATCCCAACTTTACTGAGCGGGAGAACAATGAGCAGTTCTTC.

This clonotype occurred a few times. V gene TRBV6-5 combines with J gene TRBJ2-1, with 8 bases identical to TRBD2. This CDR3 contains 16 residues. Germline V gene data show CDR1 as MNHEY and CDR2 as SVGAGI. V lost 0 bases and J lost 7; bases outside the gene matches: 8. CDR3 bases: TGTGCCAGCAGTTACTCGGGGCAGCGGGGGTATAATGAGCAGTTCTTC. Translated: CASSYSGQRGYNEQFF.

This clonotype has just a few counts. This rearrangement joins TRBV7-8 to TRBJ1-5, with 8 bases matching TRBD1. CDR1 and CDR2 (germline): SGHVS, FQNEAQ. The ends lost 5 bases at V and 6 bases at J; junction bases unmatched: 6. The CDR3 spans 14 residues. The CDR3 region has the DNA TGTGCCAGCAGCCAGGACAGGGCGGGTCAGCCCCAGCATTTT. It yields the protein CASSQDRAGQPQHF.

This clonotype was counted ten times or more. The V gene is TRBV11-2, the J gene TRBJ2-3, with 9 bases aligning to TRBD2. The CDR3 consists of 19 residues. Trimming removed 0 bases from V and 0 bases from J; junction bases left unmatched: 10. In germline, CDR1 is SGHAT, CDR2 FQNNGV. Here the CDR3 reads CASSLEGGGAILSTDTQYF. Written as DNA, the CDR3 is TGTGCCAGCAGCTTAGAAGGCGGGGGGGCCATTCTGAGCACAGATACGCAGTATTTT. Supplemented by reference TRBV11-2 and TRBJ2-3, the full variable domain reads EAGVAQSPRYKIIEKRQSVAFWCNPISGHATLYWYQQILGQGPKLLIQFQNNGVVDDSQLPKDRFSAERLKGVDSTLKIQPAKLEDSAVYLCASSLEGGGAILSTDTQYFGPGTRLTVL.

This chain links TRBV2 with TRBJ2-3; 8 bases line up with TRBD2. Per the germline V gene, CDR1 is SNHLY and CDR2 is FYNNEI. J lost 4 bases, V lost 6 bases, and 9 bases had no gene match. CDR3 size: 15 residues. The CDR3 here is CASSATGLGADTQYF. The CDR3 DNA reads TGTGCCAGCAGCGCCACGGGACTAGGGGCAGATACGCAGTATTTT.

Regarding this clonotype: A much larger clone lies a single base off, so this may be a read error. The chain has TRBV24-1 and TRBJ2-2, with no clear D. The CDR3 extends over 12 amino acids. The V gene's germline CDR1 is KGHDR and CDR2 SFDVKD. The CDR3 DNA reads TGTGCCACCTGTGATGTCACCGGGGAGCTGTTTTTT. Protein sequence: CATCDVTGELFF.